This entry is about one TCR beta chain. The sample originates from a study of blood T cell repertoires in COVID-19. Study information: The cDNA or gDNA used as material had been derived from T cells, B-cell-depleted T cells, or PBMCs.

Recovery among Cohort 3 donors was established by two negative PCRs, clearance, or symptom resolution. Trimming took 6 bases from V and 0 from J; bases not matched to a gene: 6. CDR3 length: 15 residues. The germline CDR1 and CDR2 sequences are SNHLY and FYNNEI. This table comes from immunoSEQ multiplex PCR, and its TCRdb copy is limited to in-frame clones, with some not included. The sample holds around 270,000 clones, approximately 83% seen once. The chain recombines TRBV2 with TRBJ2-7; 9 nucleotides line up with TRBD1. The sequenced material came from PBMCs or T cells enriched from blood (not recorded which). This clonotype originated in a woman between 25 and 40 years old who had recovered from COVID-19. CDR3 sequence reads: CASRAGQGSSYEQYF. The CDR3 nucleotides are TGTGCCAGCAGAGCGGGACAGGGAAGCTCCTACGAGCAGTACTTC.